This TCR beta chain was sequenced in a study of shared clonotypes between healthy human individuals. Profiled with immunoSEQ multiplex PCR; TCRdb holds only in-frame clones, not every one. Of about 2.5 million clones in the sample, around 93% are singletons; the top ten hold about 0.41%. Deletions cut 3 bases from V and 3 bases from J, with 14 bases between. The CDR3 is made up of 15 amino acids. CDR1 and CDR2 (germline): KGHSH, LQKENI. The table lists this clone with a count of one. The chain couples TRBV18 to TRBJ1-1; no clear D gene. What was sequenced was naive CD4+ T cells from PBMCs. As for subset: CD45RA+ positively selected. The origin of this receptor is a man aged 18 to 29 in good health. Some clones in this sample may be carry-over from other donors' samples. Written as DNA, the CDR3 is TGTGCCAGCTCACCCATGGGAGGAGCTTACACTGAAGCTTTCTTT. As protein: CASSPMGGAYTEAFF.